Here is one T cell receptor (beta chain) with its context. Its specificity is unknown. The data were taken from a study of cytomegalovirus exposure and HLA in healthy donors. Study results and limitations: As was reported, the classifier diagnosed cytomegalovirus status with high specificity and sensitivity. In vitro confirmation showed three CMV-associated chains to be CMV antigen specific. Most TCR sequences were seen very rarely across donors, but some public TCRs occurred in many.

Sequencing used immunoSEQ multiplex PCR; TCRdb keeps in-frame clones, though not all of them. Found here are roughly 80,000 clones, approximately 94% of them singletons; the top ten hold 2.5% to 3.5%. Material for sequencing was PBMCs. This receptor was obtained from a woman aged 18-35 years in good health and CMV-seropositive.

The CDR3 protein is CASSRDRNTEAFF. As DNA, the CDR3 is TGTGCCAGCAGCCGGGACAGGAACACTGAAGCTTTCTTT. The chain employs TRBV5-4 and TRBJ1-1; 7 bases fit TRBD1. Germline V CDR1 and CDR2: SGHNT, YYREEE (reference sequence). Trimming took 4 bases from V and 1 from J; bases not matched to a gene: 1. The CDR3 sequence is 13 residues long.